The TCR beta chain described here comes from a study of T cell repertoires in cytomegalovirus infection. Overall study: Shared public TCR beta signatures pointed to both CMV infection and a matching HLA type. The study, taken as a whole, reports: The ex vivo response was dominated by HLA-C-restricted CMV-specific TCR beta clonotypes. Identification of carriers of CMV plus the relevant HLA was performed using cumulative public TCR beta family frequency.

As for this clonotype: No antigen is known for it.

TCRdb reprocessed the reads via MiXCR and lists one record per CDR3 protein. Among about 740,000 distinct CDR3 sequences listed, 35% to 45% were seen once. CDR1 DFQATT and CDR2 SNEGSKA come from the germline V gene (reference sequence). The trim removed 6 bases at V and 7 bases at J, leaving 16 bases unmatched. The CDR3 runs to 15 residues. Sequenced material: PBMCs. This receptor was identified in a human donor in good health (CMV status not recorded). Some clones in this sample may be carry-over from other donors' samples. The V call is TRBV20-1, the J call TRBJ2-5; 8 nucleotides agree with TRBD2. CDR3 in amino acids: CSASSAGTSRTTQYF. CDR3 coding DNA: TGCAGTGCCTCCTCCGCCGGGACTAGTAGGACGACCCAGTACTTC.